This is a list of T cell receptor beta chains from one sample in a study of T cell repertoires in cytomegalovirus infection. TCRdb analysed the reads with MiXCR anew, one entry per CDR3 protein. Among about 480,000 distinct CDR3 sequences listed, around a third were seen once. Which antigens these TCRs recognize remains unknown. Sequencing used cultured PBMCs, obtained from culture after CMV antigen stimulation. These receptors came from a human donor in good health (CMV status not recorded). Some clones in this sample may be carry-over from other donors' samples. Both conserved end residues are part of each CDR3. Fields, in order: V gene, J gene, CDR3 protein.

TRBV3-1,TRBJ1-5,CASSQGEDQPQHF
TRBV9,TRBJ1-6,CASASSSSYNSPLHF
TRBV7-2,TRBJ2-6,CASCSWSDSGANVLTF
TRBV19,TRBJ1-1,CASSLSLYTEAFF
TRBV6-6,TRBJ1-1,CASSYPPRQGVYTEAFF
TRBV12-3/TRBV12-4,TRBJ2-2,CASSQGLDPPGELFF
TRBV7-2,TRBJ2-1,CASSFGSHNEQFF
TRBV4-1,TRBJ1-2,CASSQEDMGGYTF
TRBV7-2,TRBJ2-7,CASSTGVLIPYEQYF
TRBV18,TRBJ1-5,CASSRSGSGGNQPQHF
TRBV12-3/TRBV12-4,TRBJ1-3,CASRVRGRIDF
TRBV28,TRBJ1-1,CASSLYWWQGRAEAFF
TRBV6-2/TRBV6-3,TRBJ2-1,CASSYSSRGDEQFF
TRBV19,TRBJ2-3,CASRGPADTQYF
TRBV20-1,TRBJ2-5,CSASRPRRQETQYF
TRBV27,TRBJ2-3,CASSLRGGATDTQYF
TRBV7-8,TRBJ1-1,CASSPREEVNTEAFF
TRBV7-2,TRBJ2-5,CASSVGLPGAETQYF
TRBV7-2,TRBJ2-2,CASSSGSSGELFF
TRBV7-2,TRBJ2-1,CASSSTLASNEQFF
TRBV19,TRBJ1-1,CASSFGPTEAFF
TRBV7-6,TRBJ2-7,CASSLASGSNYEQYF
TRBV29-1,TRBJ1-1,CSVAGVRGSEAFF
TRBV7-2,TRBJ1-1,CASSLPRSKAEAFF
TRBV2,TRBJ2-5,CASRTLGTPGLAFRETQYF
TRBV19,TRBJ1-3,CASSTGPTGVGNTIYF
TRBV7-2,TRBJ2-1,CASSSFQQFF
TRBV10-3,TRBJ1-5,CAGRGQVNQPQHF
TRBV19,TRBJ1-1,CASSTRGTNTEAFF
TRBV7-9,TRBJ2-7,CASSSGTGNYEQYF
TRBV3-1,TRBJ1-3,CASSHQAISGNTIYF
TRBV7-2,TRBJ2-5,CASSLEPGPRAQYF
TRBV27,TRBJ2-1,CASSLGLERFF
TRBV5-1,TRBJ2-1,CASSLLPGLAGGDEQFF
TRBV29-1,TRBJ2-1,CSVKGLAGGIEQFF
TRBV7-9,TRBJ2-7,CASTAPGVPYEQYF
TRBV20-1,TRBJ2-3,CSATWTSGRLNTQYF
TRBV6-1,TRBJ2-3,CASRLQGQGTDTQYF
TRBV6-6,TRBJ2-1,CASSYWGSGRVGRANEQFF
TRBV28,TRBJ1-6,CASKGGHVSPLHF
TRBV24-1,TRBJ2-3,CATSDLAGGGSTDTQYF
TRBV2,TRBJ2-2,CASSDQGATGELFF
TRBV2,TRBJ2-5,CASSEVAQETQYF
TRBV27,TRBJ2-4,CASSLRGMGAKNIQYF
TRBV19,TRBJ2-5,CASSIGGFVTQYF
TRBV12-3/TRBV12-4,TRBJ2-6,CASSASGTSSSGANVLTF
TRBV6-8,TRBJ2-5,CASSHPRDRAGFGETQYF
TRBV28,TRBJ2-5,CASSSSTGYQETQYF
TRBV19,TRBJ2-5,CASNSGGAGGETQYF
TRBV27,TRBJ1-1,CASSGLGQEAFF